This T cell receptor (beta chain) was observed in a study of blood T cell repertoires in COVID-19. Assay used: immunoSEQ multiplex PCR; TCRdb lists only in-frame clones, some missing. The profile shows around 210,000 clones, 85% of them singletons. From germline, CDR1 is MRHNA and CDR2 SNTAGT. The V gene lost 2 bases and the J gene lost 3 bases, with 6 bases spanning the gap. The CDR3 consists of 13 residues. The sequencing sample was made of peripheral blood. The origin of this receptor is a man in his sixties with COVID-19, enrolled during active disease. V usage is TRBV6-4 and J usage is TRBJ2-3; D remains ambiguous. The DNA of the CDR3 is TGTGCCAGCAGTGACGGGCTAACAGATACGCAGTATTTT. Translating it yields CASSDGLTDTQYF.